Presented here are 32 T cell receptor beta chains from one specimen sequenced in a study of T cells in Graves' hyperthyroidism and ophthalmopathy. RNA transcripts were the template for amplifying TCR beta CDR3 regions. Primed by the HTBI set, a first-round RT-PCR was run on the TCR CDR3. MiXCR, run by TCRdb on the multiplex PCR reads, gives a single entry per CDR3 protein. Here the sample spans under 450,000 distinct CDR3 sequences, 15% to 20% being singletons. Sequenced input: blood. The receptor source for this set is a woman in her thirties with Graves' hyperthyroidism that later progressed to Graves' ophthalmopathy.

In its sample, this clonotype was seen many times. The genes are TRBV2 and TRBJ1-2, with D hard to call. V was trimmed by 4 bases and J by 4 bases, leaving 7 bases between them. The CDR3 runs to 12 residues. Looked up from germline, CDR1 is SNHLY and CDR2 is FYNNEI. This chain's CDR3 is CASSVVGYGYTF. CDR3 nucleotides: TGTGCCAGCAGTGTTGTGGGCTATGGCTACACCTTC.

The chain joins TRBV5-1 to TRBJ1-5; 8 bases are a match to TRBD1. Per the germline V gene, CDR1 is SGHRS and CDR2 is YFSETQ. Unmatched junction bases numbered 13, after V lost 4 bases and J lost 7 bases. The CDR3 consists of 16 residues. The CDR3 DNA reads as TGCGCCAGCAGCCGTACCCAGGGGGCGCCTCGGCAGCCCCAGCATTTT. Translation gives CASSRTQGAPRQPQHF. The full variable domain, its missing parts supplied by reference TRBV5-1 and TRBJ1-5, is KAGVTQTPRYLIKTRGQQVTLSCSPISGHRSVSWYQQTPGQGLQFLFEYFSETQRNKGNFPGRFSGRQFSNSRSEMNVSTLELGDSALYLCASSRTQGAPRQPQHFGDGTRLSIL.

This clonotype was detected ten times or more. This sequence joins TRBV28 and TRBJ2-1, with TRBD1 identical over 9 bases. The ends lost 6 bases at V and 5 bases at J; junction bases unmatched: 5. Germline CDR1 is MDHEN and CDR2 is SYDVKM. The CDR3 sequence is 14 residues long. CDR3 nucleotides: TGTGCCAGCAGAGGGACAGGGCGAAACAATGAGCAGTTCTTC. This codes for CASRGTGRNNEQFF.

At least ten counts were recorded for this clonotype. This chain connects TRBV5-1 to TRBJ2-7; D may match TRBD1 or TRBD2 (5 bases each). Per the germline V gene, CDR1 is SGHRS and CDR2 is YFSETQ. The V end was cut by 2 bases, the J end by 3 bases, with 12 bases between. There are 14 residues in the CDR3. The CDR3 reads CASSFYWGNYEQYF. In DNA, the CDR3 is TGCGCCAGCAGCTTTTATTGGGGGAACTACGAGCAGTACTTC.

This clonotype was recorded at least ten times. The rearrangement links TRBV6-2 or TRBV6-3 to TRBJ2-7; unclear D gene. V gave up 5 bases and J gave up 4 bases, with 24 bases separating them. The CDR3 is 17 amino acids. Per the germline V gene, CDR1 is MNHEY and CDR2 is SVGEGT. The CDR3: CASSPRIGQTKTYEQYF. CDR3 DNA sequence: TGTGCCAGCAGTCCCCGGATAGGTCAAACCAAAACATACGAGCAGTACTTC.

This clonotype turned up a few times. The chain recombines TRBV7-9 with TRBJ2-1; D remains ambiguous. The CDR3 runs to 17 residues. Germline loops: CDR1 SEHNR, CDR2 FQNEAQ (reference sequence). Trimming pared 5 bases from V and 2 bases from J, leaving 19 bases between. Here the CDR3 reads CASSPDLDGPTYNEQFF. The CDR3 DNA reads TGTGCCAGCAGCCCGGACCTGGACGGGCCTACCTACAATGAGCAGTTCTTC.

The V gene is TRBV7-6, the J gene TRBJ2-5; 7 positions agree with TRBD2. The CDR3 is 16 residues long. Germline V gene lookup returns CDR1 SGHVS and CDR2 FNYEAQ. The junction had 14 bases not matched to a gene; V was cut back by 7 bases and J by 3 bases. In nucleotides, the CDR3 is TGTGCCAGCACCCCGAGTTTACCCGGGACTAAAGAGACCCAGTACTTC. Its translation: CASTPSLPGTKETQYF. Filled out from reference TRBV7-6 and TRBJ2-5, the complete variable domain reads GAGVSQSPRYKVTKRGQDVALRCDPISGHVSLYWYRQALGQGPEFLTYFNYEAQQDKSGLPNDRFSAERPEGSISTLTIQRTEQRDSAMYRCASTPSLPGTKETQYFGPGTRLLVL.

In this sample, this clonotype turned up many times. With a much larger clone just one base away, this may be a read error. V is TRBV6-1 and J is TRBJ2-7; D is perhaps TRBD2 (6 bases). The V and J ends lost 6 bases and 6 bases respectively, with 6 bases between them. This CDR3 is built from 10 residues. Germline CDR1 and CDR2: MNHNS and SASEGT. This CDR3 reads CASREGEQYF. CDR3 in DNA: TGTGCCAGCAGGGAGGGCGAGCAGTACTTC.

CDR3 DNA sequence: TGTGCCAGCAGTGAAGACGGGAAGGGAGGCTACACCTTC. Its translation: CASSEDGKGGYTF. The J gene is TRBJ1-2, the V gene TRBV6-1; D ambiguous. The CDR3 spans 13 residues. Germline values: CDR1 MNHNS, CDR2 SASEGT. The ends were cut back, 1 base at V and 8 bases at J, with 11 bases in the middle.

The V and J genes are TRBV18 and TRBJ2-5; D might be TRBD1 (6 bases). The germline V gene has CDR1 KGHSH and CDR2 LQKENI. CDR3 length: 18 amino acids. Trimming took off 3 bases at V and 5 bases at J, with 25 bases between the two ends. The CDR3, as DNA: TGTGCCAGCTCACCCCTTTTCGCAACCACAGGGCCGGAGGAGACCCAGTACTTC. Its protein is CASSPLFATTGPEETQYF.

This clonotype was counted only a few times. This chain links TRBV6-1 with TRBJ1-1; maybe TRBD1 (5 bases). V gave up 6 bases and J gave up 3 bases, with 17 bases separating them. The CDR3 has 15 amino acids. CDR1 and CDR2 (germline): MNHNS, SASEGT. The CDR3 bases are TGTGCCAGCAGCCGATCGGGGGAGAGGTACACTGAAGCTTTCTTT. It translates to CASSRSGERYTEAFF.

The genes are TRBV25-1 and TRBJ2-2, with TRBD2 identical over 10 bases. CDR1 and CDR2 (germline): MGHDK, SYGVNS. This CDR3 is built from 19 residues. V shed 8 bases, J shed 4 bases, and the junction held 19 bases outside the gene matches. The CDR3 loop is CASQRAPETWTSGTGELFF. CDR3 sequence (DNA): TGTGCCAGCCAACGGGCGCCGGAGACCTGGACTAGCGGCACCGGGGAGCTGTTTTTT.

On this clonotype: One base away lies a much larger clone, so this may be a sequencing read error. V gene TRBV3-1 combines with J gene TRBJ1-1; possibly TRBD1 for D (6 bases). Germline V CDR1 and CDR2: LGHDT, YNNKEL (reference sequence). This CDR3 has 15 residues. V lost 2 bases and J 0 bases, leaving 10 bases between the germline ends. The CDR3 DNA follows: TGTGCCAGCAGCCAATATGGGGGGCTGAACACTGAAGCTTTCTTT. Protein product: CASSQYGGLNTEAFF.

This clonotype has ten or more counts. The chain recombines TRBV24-1 with TRBJ2-3, with D possibly being TRBD1 (8 bases). Germline-derived CDR1 and CDR2 are KGHDR and SFDVKD. V was trimmed by 7 bases and J by 2 bases, leaving 18 bases between them. The CDR3 has 16 residues. CDR3 in amino acids: CATSGRTGRDTDTQYF. The CDR3 DNA is TGTGCCACCAGCGGAAGGACAGGGAGGGACACAGATACGCAGTATTTT.

This clonotype occurred many times. The V call is TRBV30, the J call TRBJ2-5, with D possibly being TRBD1 or TRBD2 (5 bases each). This CDR3 has 13 amino acids. Trimming stripped 3 bases from V and 4 bases from J, with 12 bases between. The germline V gene has CDR1 GTSNPN and CDR2 SVGIG (reference sequence). The CDR3 reads CAWRIVGGETQYF. The CDR3 DNA follows: TGTGCCTGGAGAATAGTTGGGGGAGAGACCCAGTACTTC.

The genes are TRBV5-1 and TRBJ2-1; TRBD2 agrees at 7 bases. The CDR3 has 16 residues. Germline V gene data show CDR1 as SGHRS and CDR2 as YFSETQ. Losses at the gene ends were 3 bases for V and 4 bases for J; bases not matched to a gene: 10. CDR3 in amino acids: CASSWTARGSYNEQFF. CDR3 bases: TGCGCCAGCAGCTGGACTGCGCGGGGGTCTTACAATGAGCAGTTCTTC.

This clonotype has more than one count but fewer than ten. The V gene is TRBV12-3 or TRBV12-4, the J gene TRBJ2-1; tentative D call: TRBD2 (5 bases). There are 15 residues in the CDR3. Deletions cut 3 bases from V and 5 bases from J, with 14 bases between. CDR3 loop: CASSFEGTLNNEQFF. The CDR3 DNA is TGTGCCAGCAGTTTTGAGGGAACACTTAACAATGAGCAGTTCTTC.

This clonotype has a count of ten or more. V is TRBV11-2 and J is TRBJ2-2, with 7 bases matching TRBD2. J was trimmed by 0 bases and V by 6 bases; bases with no gene match: 7. Germline V gives CDR1 SGHAT, CDR2 FQNNGV. This CDR3 is built from 16 residues. The CDR3 coding sequence is TGTGCCAGCAGACGCACCGGGACTACGAACACCGGGGAGCTGTTTTTT. It translates to CASRRTGTTNTGELFF.

The chain has TRBV6-1 and TRBJ2-3, with 9 bases identical to TRBD1. CDR3 size: 13 residues. Trimming cost V 11 bases and J 3 bases; bases outside gene matches: 6. Germline V gene sequence: CDR1 MNHNS, CDR2 SASEGT. The CDR3: CAGRTGVTDTQYF. In DNA, the CDR3 is TGTGCCGGACGGACAGGGGTAACAGATACGCAGTATTTT.

This chain joins TRBV10-1 and TRBJ2-2; D is uncertain. V was clipped by 0 bases and J by 1 base, with 9 bases between them. This CDR3 is built from 16 residues. The germline CDR1 and CDR2 sequences are WNHNN and SYGVQD (reference sequence). CDR3 sequence: CASSESDGLNTGELFF. As DNA, the CDR3 is TGCGCCAGCAGTGAGTCGGACGGGTTGAACACCGGGGAGCTGTTTTTT.

This clonotype was seen ten or more times. The CDR3 sequence is CASSRQGAGAINNQPQHF. CDR3 bases: TGCGCCAGCAGCCGACAGGGGGCGGGGGCCATTAACAATCAGCCCCAGCATTTT. The chain links TRBV4-1 to TRBJ1-5; 10 positions match TRBD1. The germline CDR1 and CDR2 sequences are MGHRA and YSYEKL. This CDR3 is 18 amino acids long. V dropped 4 bases and J dropped 3; count of bases not matched to a gene: 12.

In this sample, this clonotype turned up many times. The chain couples TRBV29-1 to TRBJ1-3; D is uncertain. Germline values: CDR1 SQVTM, CDR2 ANQGSEA. V was trimmed by 3 bases and J by 2 bases, leaving 11 bases between them. The CDR3 is 14 amino acids. The DNA of the CDR3 is TGCAGCGTTGAGGCGTTGGCTGCTGGAAACACCATATATTTT. Translated, it gives CSVEALAAGNTIYF.

This sequence joins TRBV27 and TRBJ2-5, with 11 bases aligning to TRBD2. After removal of 5 bases from V and 10 bases from J, the junction contained 12 bases not matched to a gene. This CDR3 spans 15 amino acids. Germline V gene data show CDR1 as MNHEY and CDR2 as SMNVEV (reference sequence). The CDR3 sequence: CASSLLAGDVEGQYF. In DNA form, the CDR3 reads TGTGCCAGCAGTCTACTAGCGGGGGACGTAGAGGGCCAGTACTTC.

About this clonotype itself: One end of the junction does not line up with germline, which may come from a read error. The chain couples TRBV9 to TRBJ2-5; TRBD1 matches 9 bases. CDR1 SGDLS and CDR2 YYNGEE come from the germline V gene. The CDR3 is 15 amino acids. The CDR3 region is CASSQPGQGKETQYF. The CDR3 coding sequence is TGCGCCAGCAGCCAACCGGGACAGGGAAAAGAGACCCAGTACTTC.

In this sample, this clonotype turned up many times. V usage is TRBV6-1 and J usage is TRBJ1-1; 9 bases align to TRBD1. The CDR3 consists of 14 residues. Trimming took 4 bases from V and 3 from J; bases not matched to a gene: 3. Per the germline V gene, CDR1 is MNHNS and CDR2 is SASEGT. The CDR3 protein is CASSGDRADTEAFF. DNA for the CDR3: TGTGCCAGCAGTGGGGACAGGGCTGACACTGAAGCTTTCTTT.

This sequence joins TRBV20-1 and TRBJ1-2, with 11 bases that match TRBD1. Germline V lookup: CDR1 DFQATT, CDR2 SNEGSKA (reference sequence). This CDR3 spans 15 amino acids. V shed 6 bases, J shed 7 bases, and the junction held 13 bases outside the gene matches. The CDR3, as DNA: TGCAGTGCACCCGACCGGGACAGGGGGGAGATTGGCTACACCTTC. It specifies CSAPDRDRGEIGYTF.

This CDR3 reads CSVEEGTGLGQPQHF. The CDR3 coding sequence is TGCAGCGTTGAAGAAGGCACAGGGTTAGGACAGCCCCAGCATTTT. The chain couples TRBV29-1 to TRBJ1-5; tentative D call: TRBD1 (6 bases). The V and J ends lost 0 bases and 7 bases respectively, with 16 bases between them. This CDR3 region has 15 residues. The V gene's germline CDR1 is SQVTM and CDR2 ANQGSEA.

This clonotype was observed at least ten times. V gene TRBV28 combines with J gene TRBJ2-2; D is tentatively TRBD1 or TRBD2 (6 bases each). The germline CDR1 and CDR2 sequences are MDHEN and SYDVKM. The germline V and J ends were trimmed by 6 bases and 8 bases, with 25 bases remaining between them. The CDR3 contains 17 residues. In DNA, the CDR3 is TGTGCCAGCAGGGCCCCGGGGGCGCGCACAAGGCGGGGGGAGCTGTTTTTT. Amino acid sequence: CASRAPGARTRRGELFF.

This clonotype was observed at least ten times. The gene calls are TRBV29-1 and TRBJ1-5; no clear D gene. CDR1 is SQVTM and CDR2 is ANQGSEA in the germline V gene. The V gene lost 7 bases and the J gene lost 4 bases, with 14 bases spanning the gap. The CDR3 has 13 residues. Written as DNA, the CDR3 is TGCAGCGCTGGGTTGGGTGGTAATCAGCCCCAGCATTTT. This translates into CSAGLGGNQPQHF. The full variable domain, completed using reference TRBV29-1 and TRBJ1-5, is SAVISQKPSRDICQRGTSLTIQCQVDSQVTMMFWYRQQPGQSLTLIATANQGSEATYESGFVIDKFPISRPNLTFSTLTVSNMSPEDSSIYLCSAGLGGNQPQHFGDGTRLSIL.

This clonotype was seen at least ten times. The CDR3 DNA is TGCAGTGCTAGAGATCTAAGTCTAGCGGGGAACAATGAGCAGTTCTTC. Translation: CSARDLSLAGNNEQFF. The chain employs TRBV20-1 and TRBJ2-1; 9 bases fit TRBD2. After removal of 0 bases from V and 5 bases from J, the junction contained 8 bases not matched to a gene. This CDR3 comprises 16 residues. Germline assignment: CDR1 DFQATT and CDR2 SNEGSKA (reference sequence).

In this sample, this clonotype turned up a few times. The rearrangement uses TRBV6-1 and TRBJ1-2; D ambiguous. CDR3 length: 15 residues. Between the trimmed V and J ends, which lost 5 bases and 4 bases, there was a span of 17 bases. Looked up from germline, CDR1 is MNHNS and CDR2 is SASEGT. Written as DNA, the CDR3 is TGTGCCAGCAGTTATGTTAGGGAACCTTCCTATGGCTACACCTTC. Residues: CASSYVREPSYGYTF.

This clonotype has ten or more counts. The chain has TRBV11-2 and TRBJ2-3; D gene unclear. V was clipped by 3 bases and J by 3 bases, with 13 bases between them. Germline loops: CDR1 SGHAT, CDR2 FQNNGV. The CDR3 runs to 15 residues. The CDR3 region has the DNA TGTGCCAGCAGCTTCAGTCGGCTAGTAACAGATACGCAGTATTTT. Its translation: CASSFSRLVTDTQYF.